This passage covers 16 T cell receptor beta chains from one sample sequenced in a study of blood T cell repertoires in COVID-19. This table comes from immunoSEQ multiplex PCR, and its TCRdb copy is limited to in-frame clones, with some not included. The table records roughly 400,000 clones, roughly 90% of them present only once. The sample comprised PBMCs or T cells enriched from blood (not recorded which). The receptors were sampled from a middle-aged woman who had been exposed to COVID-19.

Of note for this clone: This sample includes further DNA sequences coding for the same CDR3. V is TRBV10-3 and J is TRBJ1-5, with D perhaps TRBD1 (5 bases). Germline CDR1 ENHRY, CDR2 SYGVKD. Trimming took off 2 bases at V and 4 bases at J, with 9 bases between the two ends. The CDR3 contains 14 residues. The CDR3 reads CAISEQGGNQPQHF. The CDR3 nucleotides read TGTGCCATCAGTGAGCAGGGAGGAAATCAGCCCCAGCATTTT.

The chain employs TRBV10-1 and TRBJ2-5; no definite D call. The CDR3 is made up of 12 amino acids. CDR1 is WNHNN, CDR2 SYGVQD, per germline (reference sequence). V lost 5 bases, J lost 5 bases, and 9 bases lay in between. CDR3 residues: CASSPGGETQYF. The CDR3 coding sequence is TGCGCCAGCAGTCCCGGCGGCGAGACCCAGTACTTC.

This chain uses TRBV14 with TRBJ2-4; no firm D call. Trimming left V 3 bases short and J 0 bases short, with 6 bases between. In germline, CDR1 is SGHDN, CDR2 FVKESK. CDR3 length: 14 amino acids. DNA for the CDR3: TGTGCCAGCAGCCATCCTAGAGCCAAAAACATTCAGTACTTC. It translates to CASSHPRAKNIQYF.

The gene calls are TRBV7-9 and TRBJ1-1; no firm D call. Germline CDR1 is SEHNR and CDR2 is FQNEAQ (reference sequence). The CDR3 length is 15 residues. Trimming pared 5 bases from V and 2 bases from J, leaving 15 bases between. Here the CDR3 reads CASSNLQSSNTEAFF. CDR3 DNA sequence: TGTGCCAGCAGCAATCTACAGAGCTCAAACACTGAAGCTTTCTTT.

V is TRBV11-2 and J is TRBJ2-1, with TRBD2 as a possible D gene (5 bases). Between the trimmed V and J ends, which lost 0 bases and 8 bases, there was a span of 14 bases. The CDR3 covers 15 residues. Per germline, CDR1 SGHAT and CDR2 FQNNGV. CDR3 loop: CASSLDERVRDEQFF. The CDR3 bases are TGTGCCAGCAGCTTAGACGAGAGGGTTAGGGATGAGCAGTTCTTC.

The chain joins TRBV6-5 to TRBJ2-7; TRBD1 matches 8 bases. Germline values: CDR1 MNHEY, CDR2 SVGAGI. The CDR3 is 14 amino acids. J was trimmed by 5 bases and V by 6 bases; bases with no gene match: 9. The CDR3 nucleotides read TGTGCCAGCAGCCGGGACAGGAAAATCCACGAGCAGTACTTC. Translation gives CASSRDRKIHEQYF.

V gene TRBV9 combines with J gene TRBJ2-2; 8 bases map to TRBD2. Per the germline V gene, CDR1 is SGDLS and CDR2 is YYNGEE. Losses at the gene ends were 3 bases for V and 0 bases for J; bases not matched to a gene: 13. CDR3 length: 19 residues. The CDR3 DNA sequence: TGTGCCAGCAGCGAGAGGTATTCGGCGGGGGGACCGAACACCGGGGAGCTGTTTTTT. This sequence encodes CASSERYSAGGPNTGELFF.

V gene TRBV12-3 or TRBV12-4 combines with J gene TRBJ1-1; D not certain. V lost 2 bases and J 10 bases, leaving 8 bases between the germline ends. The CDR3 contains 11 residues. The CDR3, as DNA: TGTGCCAGCAGTTTAAGAGGGAGAGCTTTCTTT. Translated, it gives CASSLRGRAFF.

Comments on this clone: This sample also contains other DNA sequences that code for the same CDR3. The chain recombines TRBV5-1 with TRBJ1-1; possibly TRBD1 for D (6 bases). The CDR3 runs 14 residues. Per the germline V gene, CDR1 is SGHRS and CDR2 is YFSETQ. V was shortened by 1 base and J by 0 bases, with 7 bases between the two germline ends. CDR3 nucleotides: TGCGCCAGCAGCTTGACAGGGATGAACACTGAAGCTTTCTTT. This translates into CASSLTGMNTEAFF. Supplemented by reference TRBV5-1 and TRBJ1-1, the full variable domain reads KAGVTQTPRYLIKTRGQQVTLSCSPISGHRSVSWYQQTPGQGLQFLFEYFSETQRNKGNFPGRFSGRQFSNSRSEMNVSTLELGDSALYLCASSLTGMNTEAFFGQGTRLTVV.

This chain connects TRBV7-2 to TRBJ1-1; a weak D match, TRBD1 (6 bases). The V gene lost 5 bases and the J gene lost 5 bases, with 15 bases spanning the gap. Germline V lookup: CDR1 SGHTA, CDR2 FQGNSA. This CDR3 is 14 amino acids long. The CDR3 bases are TGTGCCAGCAGCCAAGGACAGAGGGGAACTGAAGCTTTCTTT. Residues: CASSQGQRGTEAFF.

CDR3 region: CAWRTGGARQPQHF. CDR3 nucleotide sequence: TGTGCCTGGAGAACAGGGGGCGCGAGGCAGCCCCAGCATTTT. The chain links TRBV30 to TRBJ1-5, with 9 positions matching TRBD1. Germline loops: CDR1 GTSNPN, CDR2 SVGIG (reference sequence). V was clipped by 3 bases and J by 7 bases; unmatched bases: 7. The CDR3 extends over 14 amino acids.

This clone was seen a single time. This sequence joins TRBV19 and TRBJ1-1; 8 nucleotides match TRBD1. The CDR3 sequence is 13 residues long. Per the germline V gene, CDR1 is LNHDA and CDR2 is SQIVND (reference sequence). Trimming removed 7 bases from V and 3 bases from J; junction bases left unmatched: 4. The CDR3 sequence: CASTTGAYTEAFF. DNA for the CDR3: TGTGCCAGTACGACAGGGGCTTACACTGAAGCTTTCTTT.

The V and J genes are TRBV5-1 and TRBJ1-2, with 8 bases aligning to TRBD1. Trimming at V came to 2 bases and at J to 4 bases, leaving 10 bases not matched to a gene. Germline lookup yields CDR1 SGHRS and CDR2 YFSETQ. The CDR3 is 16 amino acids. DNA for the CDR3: TGCGCCAGCAGCTTACCTTCTCAGGGGGCACCCTATGGCTACACCTTC. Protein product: CASSLPSQGAPYGYTF.

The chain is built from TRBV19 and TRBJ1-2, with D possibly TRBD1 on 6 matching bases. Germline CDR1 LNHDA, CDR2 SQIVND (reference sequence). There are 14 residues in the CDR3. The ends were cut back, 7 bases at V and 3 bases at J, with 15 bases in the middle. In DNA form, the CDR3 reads TGTGCCAGTACAAACAGGGCCGGGGACTATGGCTACACCTTC. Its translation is CASTNRAGDYGYTF.

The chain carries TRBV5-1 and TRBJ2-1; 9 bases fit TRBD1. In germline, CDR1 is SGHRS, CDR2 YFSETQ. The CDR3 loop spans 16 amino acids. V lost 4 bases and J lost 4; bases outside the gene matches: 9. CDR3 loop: CASSVDRGQTYNEQFF. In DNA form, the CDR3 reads TGCGCCAGCAGCGTGGACAGGGGACAGACTTACAATGAGCAGTTCTTC. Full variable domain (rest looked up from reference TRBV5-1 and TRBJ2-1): KAGVTQTPRYLIKTRGQQVTLSCSPISGHRSVSWYQQTPGQGLQFLFEYFSETQRNKGNFPGRFSGRQFSNSRSEMNVSTLELGDSALYLCASSVDRGQTYNEQFFGPGTRLTVL.

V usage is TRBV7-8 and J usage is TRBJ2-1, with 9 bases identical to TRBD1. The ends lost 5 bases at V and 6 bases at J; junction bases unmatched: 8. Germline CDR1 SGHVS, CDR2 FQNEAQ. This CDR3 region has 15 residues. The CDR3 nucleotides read TGTGCCAGCAGCGCCCGGACAGGGGTGGGCAATGAGCAGTTCTTC. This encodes CASSARTGVGNEQFF.